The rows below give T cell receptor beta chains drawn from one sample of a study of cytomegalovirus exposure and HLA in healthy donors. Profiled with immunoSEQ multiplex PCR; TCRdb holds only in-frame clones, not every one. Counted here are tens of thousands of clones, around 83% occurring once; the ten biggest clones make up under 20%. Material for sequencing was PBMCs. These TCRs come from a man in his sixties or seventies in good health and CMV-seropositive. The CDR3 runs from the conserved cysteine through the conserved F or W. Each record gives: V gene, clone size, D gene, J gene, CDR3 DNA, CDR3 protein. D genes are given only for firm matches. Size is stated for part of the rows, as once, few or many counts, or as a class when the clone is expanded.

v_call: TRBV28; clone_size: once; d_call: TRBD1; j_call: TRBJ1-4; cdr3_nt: TGTGCCAGCAGTCGGGGGGACAGGGGTAATGAAAAACTGTTTTTT; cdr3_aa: CASSRGDRGNEKLFF
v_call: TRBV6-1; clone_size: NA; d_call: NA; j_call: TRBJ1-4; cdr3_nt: TGTGCCAGCAATGGTTGGCAGGGTGGTGAAAAACTGTTTTTT; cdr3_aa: CASNGWQGGEKLFF
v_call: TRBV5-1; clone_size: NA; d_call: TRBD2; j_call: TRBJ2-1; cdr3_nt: TGCGCCAGCAGCCTCGAAGTCGGGGGGTACAATGAGCAGTTCTTC; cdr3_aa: CASSLEVGGYNEQFF
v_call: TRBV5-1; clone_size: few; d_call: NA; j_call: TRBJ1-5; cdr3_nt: TGCGCCAGCAGCCCGGGACTTTTGGGGGAACCCCAGCATTTT; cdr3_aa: CASSPGLLGEPQHF
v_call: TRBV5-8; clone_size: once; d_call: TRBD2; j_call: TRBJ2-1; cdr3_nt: TGTGCCAGCAGCTCGGGACTAGCGGGTCTCCATGAGCAGTTCTTC; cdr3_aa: CASSSGLAGLHEQFF
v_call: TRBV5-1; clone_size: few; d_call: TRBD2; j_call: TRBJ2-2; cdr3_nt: TGCGCCAGCAAGCCAGCGGGGAGTAACACCGGGGAGCTGTTTTTT; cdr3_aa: CASKPAGSNTGELFF
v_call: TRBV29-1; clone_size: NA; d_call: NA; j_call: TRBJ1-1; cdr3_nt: TGCAGCGTTGTCCCAGGTAACACTGAAGCTTTCTTT; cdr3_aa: CSVVPGNTEAFF
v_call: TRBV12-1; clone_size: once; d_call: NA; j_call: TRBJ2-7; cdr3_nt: TGTGCCAGCAGCTTTGTTACCGGTGGGCAGCCTCTTATCGTCACGTTCTACGAGCAGTACTTC; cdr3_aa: CASSFVTGGQPLIVTFYEQYF
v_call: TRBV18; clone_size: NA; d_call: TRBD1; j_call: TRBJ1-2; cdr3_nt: TGTGCCAGCTCGCCCGGACAGGGGGTGGACTATGGCTACACCTTC; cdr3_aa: CASSPGQGVDYGYTF
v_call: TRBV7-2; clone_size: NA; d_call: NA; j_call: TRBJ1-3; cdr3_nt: TGTGCCAGCAGCTTACAGGGGCTCTCTGGAAACACCATATATTTT; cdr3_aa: CASSLQGLSGNTIYF
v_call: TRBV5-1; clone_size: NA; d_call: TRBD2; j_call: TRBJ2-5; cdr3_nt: TGCGCCAGCAGCTTGGGACTAGCGGGAGATGGAGAGACCCAGTACTTC; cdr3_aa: CASSLGLAGDGETQYF
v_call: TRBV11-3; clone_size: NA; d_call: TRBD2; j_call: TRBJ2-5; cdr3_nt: TGTGCCAGCAGCTCCCCGGGGGGAGAGGAGACCCAGTACTTC; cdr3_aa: CASSSPGGEETQYF
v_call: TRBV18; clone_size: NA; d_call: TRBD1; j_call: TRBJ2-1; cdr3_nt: TGTGCCAGCTCACCACCCGGTCCAGGGGGCGATGAGCAGTTCTTC; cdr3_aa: CASSPPGPGGDEQFF
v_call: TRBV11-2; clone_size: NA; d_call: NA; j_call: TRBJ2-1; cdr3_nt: TGTGCCAGCAGCTTAGGCGGAGCTACTTACAATGAGCAGTTCTTC; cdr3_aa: CASSLGGATYNEQFF
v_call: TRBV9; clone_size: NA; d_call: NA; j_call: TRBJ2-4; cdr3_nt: TGTGCCAGCAGCGGTTCCGGAGCCAAAAACATTCAGTACTTC; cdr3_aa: CASSGSGAKNIQYF
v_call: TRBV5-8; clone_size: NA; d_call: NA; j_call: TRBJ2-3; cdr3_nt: TGTGCCAGCAGCTTGAGCGGAACCTCTAGCACAGATACGCAGTATTTT; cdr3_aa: CASSLSGTSSTDTQYF
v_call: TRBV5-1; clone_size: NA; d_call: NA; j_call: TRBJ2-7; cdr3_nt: TGCGCCAGCAGCACGGGGGGCGGCTACGAGCAGTACTTC; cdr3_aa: CASSTGGGYEQYF
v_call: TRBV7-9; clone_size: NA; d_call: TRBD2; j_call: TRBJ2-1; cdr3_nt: TGTGCCAGCAGCTCTGAGCTAGCGGGAGTTTACTCAGGGCAGTTCTTC; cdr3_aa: CASSSELAGVYSGQFF
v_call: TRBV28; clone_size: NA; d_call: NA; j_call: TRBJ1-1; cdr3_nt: TGTGCCAGCAGCCCTCAAAATGCCCAGGGGGCTTTCTTT; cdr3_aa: CASSPQNAQGAFF
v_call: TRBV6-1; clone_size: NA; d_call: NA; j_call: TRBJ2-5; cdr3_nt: TGTGCCAGCAGTGAACAAAGACAGGTACAAGAGACCCAGTACTTC; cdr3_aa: CASSEQRQVQETQYF
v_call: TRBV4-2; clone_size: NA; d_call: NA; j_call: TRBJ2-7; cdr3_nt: TGTGCCAGCAGCCAAGGTGGTACGACTGACTCCTACGAGCAGTACTTC; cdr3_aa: CASSQGGTTDSYEQYF
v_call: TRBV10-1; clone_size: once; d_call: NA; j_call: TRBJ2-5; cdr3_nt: TGCGCCAGCAGTGAACAGGTCGGGGAGACCCAGTACTTC; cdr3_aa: CASSEQVGETQYF
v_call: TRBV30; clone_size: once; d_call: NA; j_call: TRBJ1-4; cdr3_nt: TGTGCCTGGAGTAGACAGTGTGCGGCAAAACTGTTTTTT; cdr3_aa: CAWSRQCAAKLFF
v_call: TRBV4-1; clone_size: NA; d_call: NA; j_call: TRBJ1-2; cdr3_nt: TGCGCCAGCAGCCAAGTAGGAGGGTGGGATGGCTACACCTTC; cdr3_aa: CASSQVGGWDGYTF
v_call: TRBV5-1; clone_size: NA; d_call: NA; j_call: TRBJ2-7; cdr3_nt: TGCGCCAGCAGAAGTCTACAGGCCTACGAGCAGTACTTC; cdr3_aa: CASRSLQAYEQYF
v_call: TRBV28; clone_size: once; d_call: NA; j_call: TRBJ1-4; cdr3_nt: TGTGCCAGCAGGTTGGTTGCCCCAGGGGAAAAACTGTTTTTT; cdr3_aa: CASRLVAPGEKLFF
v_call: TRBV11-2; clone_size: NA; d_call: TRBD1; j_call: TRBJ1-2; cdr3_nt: TGTGCCAGCAGCGAAGACAGGGTTTTGAGTGGCTACACCTTC; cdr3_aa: CASSEDRVLSGYTF
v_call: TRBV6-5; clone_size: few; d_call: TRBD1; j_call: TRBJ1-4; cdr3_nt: TGTGCCAGCAGACAGACAGGGGGGATTGAAAAACTGTTTTTT; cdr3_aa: CASRQTGGIEKLFF
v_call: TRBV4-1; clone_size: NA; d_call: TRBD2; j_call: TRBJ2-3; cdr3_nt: TGCGCCAGCAGCCAGGACACGACGCTAGCGGGAGAGCTCGAGGCAGATACGCAGTATTTT; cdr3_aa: CASSQDTTLAGELEADTQYF
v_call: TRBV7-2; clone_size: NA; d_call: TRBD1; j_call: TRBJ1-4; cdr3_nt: TGTGCCAGCAGTAAGGGACAGAGCAATGAAAAACTGTTTTTT; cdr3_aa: CASSKGQSNEKLFF
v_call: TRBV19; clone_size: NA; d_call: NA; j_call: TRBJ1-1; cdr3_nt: TGTGCCAGTTCGGGACGGGGGGCGACTGAAGCTTTCTTT; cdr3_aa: CASSGRGATEAFF
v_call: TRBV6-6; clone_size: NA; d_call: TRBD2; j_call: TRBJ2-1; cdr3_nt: TGTGCCAGCAGTTGGGAGGGCGCTCAGTTCTTC; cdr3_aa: CASSWEGAQFF
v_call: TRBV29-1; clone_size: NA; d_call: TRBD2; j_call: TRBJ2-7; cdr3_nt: TGCAGCGTCGTGGGGACTAGCGGGGGGCTCAGCTACGAGCAGTACTTC; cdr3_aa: CSVVGTSGGLSYEQYF
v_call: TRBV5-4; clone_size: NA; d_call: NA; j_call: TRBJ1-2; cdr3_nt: TGTGCCAGCAGCTCCAGGGGAGGGGAGGGCTACACCTTC; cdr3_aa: CASSSRGGEGYTF
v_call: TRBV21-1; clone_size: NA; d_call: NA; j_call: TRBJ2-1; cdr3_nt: TGTGCCAGCAGCAAAGGGGGGGGACTAGCGGGAGAGGGTGAGCAGTTCTTC; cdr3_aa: CASSKGGGLAGEGEQFF
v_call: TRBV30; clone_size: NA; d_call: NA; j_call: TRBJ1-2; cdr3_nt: TGTGCCTGGAGCATAACAGGGCTTGGCTACACCTTC; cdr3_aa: CAWSITGLGYTF
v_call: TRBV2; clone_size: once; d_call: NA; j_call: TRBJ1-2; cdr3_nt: TGTGCCAGCAGTGAGTTGGTAGCCAGTAGGGGCTACACCTTC; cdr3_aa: CASSELVASRGYTF
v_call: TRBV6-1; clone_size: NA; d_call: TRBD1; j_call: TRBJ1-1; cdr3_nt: TGTGCCAGCACCGTTGACAGGGGATACACTGAAGCTTTCTTT; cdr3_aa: CASTVDRGYTEAFF
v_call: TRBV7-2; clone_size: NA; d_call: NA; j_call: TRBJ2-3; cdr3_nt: TGTGCCAGCAGCTTAAACAGGGAGACGCAGTATTTT; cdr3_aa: CASSLNRETQYF
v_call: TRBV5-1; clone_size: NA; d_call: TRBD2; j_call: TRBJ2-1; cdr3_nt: TGCGCCAGCAGCACCGGACTAGGACCTTACAATGAGCAGTTCTTC; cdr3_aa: CASSTGLGPYNEQFF
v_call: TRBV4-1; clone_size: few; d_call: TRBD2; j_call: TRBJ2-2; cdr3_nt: TGCGCCAGCAGCCTCGATACCCGGGGGGGGCCCACCGGGGAGCTGTTTTTT; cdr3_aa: CASSLDTRGGPTGELFF
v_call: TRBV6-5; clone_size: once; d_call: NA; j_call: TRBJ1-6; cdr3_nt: TGTGCCAGCAGCCCCATAACGGGAGGAGGGTCACCCCTCCACTTT; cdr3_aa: CASSPITGGGSPLHF
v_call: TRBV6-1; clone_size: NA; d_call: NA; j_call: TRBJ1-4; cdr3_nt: TGTGCCAGCAGTGATTCACCTTCTAACTGGAATGAAAAACTGTTTTTT; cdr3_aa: CASSDSPSNWNEKLFF
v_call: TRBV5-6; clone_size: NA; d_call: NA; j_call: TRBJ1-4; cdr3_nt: TGTGCCAGCAGCGGGCAACGGACAGATGGGGAACTGTTTTTT; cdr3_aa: CASSGQRTDGELFF